This TCR beta chain was recorded in a study of T cells in tuberculosis. Study findings and constraints: A GMM-specific repertoire classifier reached about 90% accuracy, AUROC 0.90.

Profiled with immunoSEQ multiplex PCR; TCRdb holds only in-frame clones, not every one. The sample includes about 43,000 clones, roughly 94% of them seen just once. In the case of this clone: Its antigen is not known.

Per germline, CDR1 SGHVS and CDR2 FQNEAQ. V was cut by 1 base and J by 1 base, with 13 bases left in between. This CDR3 has 16 amino acids. The chain carries TRBV7-8 and TRBJ2-5, with D maybe TRBD2 (6 bases). This clonotype originated in a donor between 10 and 35 years old with latent tuberculosis or without tuberculosis infection. Some clones in this sample may be carry-over from other donors' samples. The sequenced material came from PBMCs. The chain's CDR3 is CASSLVSGTLQETQYF. The CDR3 DNA reads as TGTGCCAGCAGCTTAGTGTCAGGGACTCTCCAAGAGACCCAGTACTTC.